This TCR beta chain was observed in a study of pediatric ulcerative colitis. This clone was counted only a few times. As yet, its antigen is unknown. General study points: A couple of rectal clonotypes were found only in ulcerative colitis patients, all of them.

Sequencing used immunoSEQ multiplex PCR; TCRdb keeps in-frame clones, though not all of them. This table has 36,000 or so clones, less than 80% appearing once. The rectum was sampled with one to two pinch biopsies at colonoscopy. Deletions cut 6 bases from V and 0 bases from J, with 8 bases between. Germline assignment: CDR1 SGHAT and CDR2 FQNNGV. The CDR3 has 13 amino acids. V usage is TRBV11-2 and J usage is TRBJ2-5; D is uncertain. Sequenced: gut tissue. The origin of this receptor is a boy between 10 and 17 years old with moderate ulcerative colitis. CDR3: CASSTEYQETQYF. The CDR3 DNA reads as TGTGCCAGCAGTACAGAGTACCAAGAGACCCAGTACTTC.